This TCR beta chain was identified in a study of T cells in Graves' hyperthyroidism and ophthalmopathy (dated by TCRdb to about 2019). General notes on the study: Peripheral blood samples were taken at initial diagnosis, before any treatment was given. In more than 5 Graves' hyperthyroidism patients, the study also compared T-cell repertoires from thyroid tissue with T-cell repertoires from blood. The paper describes TCR Vbeta CDR3 sequencing of 135 peripheral blood samples, made up of about 41 ophthalmopathy patients, some 76 hyperthyroidism patients and roughly 17 progressor patients. Following sampling, methimazole starting at 30 mg daily was given to hyperthyroidism patients, and high-dose intravenous methylprednisolone was given to ophthalmopathy patients. A discovery cohort of around 100 patients, roughly 45 with Graves' ophthalmopathy and 55 to 60 with stable Graves' hyperthyroidism, was used to find distinguishing TCR V-J signatures. Whether ophthalmopathy could be predicted prospectively was tested in an independent validation cohort made up of about 20 hyperthyroidism patients plus 17 patients who later progressed to ophthalmopathy. The roughly 99 discovery patients were divided at random into training and test sets in a 7:3 ratio.

Amplification of TCR beta CDR3 regions was carried out from RNA transcripts. The first round of RT-PCR for the TCR CDR3 was performed with the HTBI primer set and the Qiagen OneStep RT-PCR kit. Libraries were constructed in a second round of multiplex PCR, after which size selection and purification were performed. Sequencing of the libraries was done on an Illumina HiSeq2000 using paired-end 100 bp reads. Under the source paper's analysis protocol: SOAPnuke was used to process the raw data, throwing out any read that contained adapters or uncalled bases, had a mean Phred below 15, or lacked an exact constant-primer or identifier match. High-quality paired reads were merged using COPE v1.2.5, and each unique nucleotide sequence was defined as a clonotype. MiTCR v1.1 was used to align the clonotypes against IMGT TRBV, TRBD and TRBJ reference segments. The analysis was restricted to V-J combinations with a frequency above 0.0001, which together covered 99% to 99.2% of the repertoires. The TCS score was defined as F50 (clonal expansion) divided by E x V (chaos), with BLOSUM62-based TCRdist calculated between CDR3 peptides within each V-J. Welch's t-statistics and random forest reduced roughly 540 V-J features to 10 to 15, which were used in a naive Bayes classifier (R e1071). The public reads were quality trimmed at Q25 with fastp and then assembled into clones with MiXCR by TCRdb, keeping productive beta chains. Entries are consolidated by CDR3 protein sequence, retaining the most common genes and DNA. The V and J calls follow TCRdb's processing rather than the paper's. This sample comprises hundreds of thousands of distinct CDR3 sequences, 14% of them detected only once. The biggest ten clones account for 10% to 13% of the sample.

Stable Graves' hyperthyroidism was defined as the absence of progression to ophthalmopathy over 18 months of follow-up. The hyperthyroidism patients were between 18 and 65 years old and newly diagnosed, with a disease duration of less than 2 months. Any patient with an uncontrolled infection, another autoimmune disease, pregnancy or lactation was excluded. Diagnoses were established on the basis of clinical symptoms, serum thyroxine and TRAb, thyroid ultrasound, and orbital computed tomography. Ficoll-Paque density gradient centrifugation was used to isolate PBMCs from under 11 ml of fresh peripheral blood. Trizol reagent was used to extract total RNA, and RNA quality was then checked on an Agilent 2100 Bioanalyzer. Concerning this clonotype itself: The clone's antigen remains unknown. One base away there is no much larger clone; base qualities are not given.

On the study overall, not on this receptor specifically: Most expanded thyroid clonotypes (frequency above 0.001) were also detected in blood, a finding suggesting that blood repertoires may reflect thyroid immune responses. Ophthalmopathy was separated from stable hyperthyroidism by a 13 V-J signature model, with about 88% sensitivity and roughly 81% specificity obtained in cross-validation and 80%/75% obtained in testing. In validation, the model predicted progression to ophthalmopathy with about 71% sensitivity and less than 75% specificity, a median of 6.5 months before onset. Sample size was not statistically predetermined, and blinding of investigators to group allocation was not performed.

CDR1 SGHTA and CDR2 FQGNSA were looked up in the germline V gene. At the junction V is shortened by 3 bases and J by 7 bases; bases outside the gene matches: 7. The CDR3 runs 15 amino acids, cysteine and phenylalanine included. The retained sequence is limited to the CDR3, 45 bases, with the frame set at the first base. Recombination linked TRBV7-2 to TRBJ2-3, and 10 junction bases match TRBD2. Specimen: blood. The receptor was isolated from a woman aged 18-29 years with Graves' hyperthyroidism. CDR3 reads: CASSFGIAGGNTQYF. The nucleotide sequence is given as TGTGCCAGCAGCTTTGGTATAGCGGGAGGTAATACGCAGTATTTT. The entire variable domain, with the stretches around the CDR3 drawn from the reference TRBV7-2 and TRBJ2-3 proteins, is GAGVSQSPSNKVTEKGKDVELRCDPISGHTALYWYRQSLGQGLEFLIYFQGNSAPDKSGLPSDRFSAERTGGSVSTLTIQRTQQEDSAVYLCASSFGIAGGNTQYFGPGTRLTVL.